These 16 T cell receptor beta chains were sequenced from one sample in a study of control samples from healthy donors and cancer patients. TCRdb keeps only in-frame clones here, not all; method: immunoSEQ multiplex PCR. Altogether about 79,000 clones are present, roughly 93% being singletons, with the ten largest covering roughly 1.3%. The sample comprised PBMCs. The receptors stem from a woman in her forties with lung cancer.

The V gene is TRBV6-2 or TRBV6-3, the J gene TRBJ2-2; unclear D gene. V was shortened by 5 bases and J by 7 bases, with 14 bases between the two germline ends. The CDR3 is 14 residues long. Looked up from germline, CDR1 is MNHEY and CDR2 is SVGEGT. CDR3 in DNA: TGTGCCAGCAGTACCGAGCATACGAGCGGGGAGCTGTTTTTT. Protein: CASSTEHTSGELFF.

This clone was observed a few times. The J gene is TRBJ1-4, the V gene TRBV11-2, with TRBD1 matching 7 bases. Germline CDR1 reads SGHAT; CDR2 reads FQNNGV. The CDR3 loop spans 16 amino acids. Germline trimming cut 5 bases from V and 2 bases from J; bases unmatched to any gene: 8. This CDR3 reads CASSPLPTGTNEKLFF. The CDR3 DNA follows: TGTGCCAGCAGCCCCTTACCGACAGGGACTAATGAAAAACTGTTTTTT.

The chain combines TRBV14 with TRBJ2-5; maybe TRBD1 (5 bases). Germline CDR1 SGHDN, CDR2 FVKESK. V was shortened by 0 bases and J by 4 bases, with 15 bases between the two germline ends. The CDR3 loop spans 16 amino acids. DNA for the CDR3: TGTGCCAGCAGCCAAGAGCAGGGATCGATTGTAGAGACCCAGTACTTC. Translated: CASSQEQGSIVETQYF.

This rearrangement joins TRBV7-9 to TRBJ2-5; D possibly corresponds to TRBD2 (6 bases). V lost 4 bases, J lost 3 bases, and 15 bases lay in between. The CDR3 extends over 15 amino acids. Germline lookup yields CDR1 SEHNR and CDR2 FQNEAQ (reference sequence). The CDR3 spells CASSSLSGREETQYF. CDR3 coding DNA: TGTGCCAGCAGCTCCCTTTCCGGGAGAGAAGAGACCCAGTACTTC.

The chain combines TRBV19 with TRBJ1-5, with TRBD1 identical over 7 bases. The CDR3 runs 15 residues. CDR1 and CDR2 from the germline V gene are LNHDA and SQIVND (reference sequence). Germline trimming cut 3 bases from V and 5 bases from J; bases unmatched to any gene: 7. The CDR3 here is CASSMGDRPYQPQHF. CDR3 DNA sequence: TGTGCCAGTAGTATGGGGGACAGACCTTATCAGCCCCAGCATTTT.

A remark on this clone: Other DNA sequences of this sample code for an identical CDR3. The genes are TRBV11-2 and TRBJ1-2; 8 nucleotides align to TRBD1. After removal of 4 bases from V and 8 bases from J, the junction contained 6 bases not matched to a gene. The CDR3 length is 13 residues. The germline V gene encodes CDR1 SGHAT and CDR2 FQNNGV. The CDR3 bases are TGTGCCAGCAGCTCCCAGGGGGCTGGCGGCTACACCTTC. It is translated as CASSSQGAGGYTF.

The chain carries TRBV3-1 (or the pseudogene TRBV3-2) and TRBJ2-5; tentative D call: TRBD1 (5 bases). Trimming took 4 bases from V and 7 from J, leaving 13 bases between them. The germline V gene encodes CDR1 LGHDT and CDR2 YNNKEL (reference sequence). This CDR3 region has 13 residues. CDR3 bases: TGTGCCAGCAGCCCAGGGTGGTACACGACCCAGTACTTC. This codes for CASSPGWYTTQYF.

The genes are TRBV13 and TRBJ2-7; TRBD2 matches at 11 bases. With V trimmed by 3 bases and J by 0 bases, 7 bases remained unmatched. This CDR3 has 17 amino acids. From germline, CDR1 is PRHDT and CDR2 FYEKMQ (reference sequence). This CDR3 reads CASSFFGTSGLSYEQYF. CDR3 DNA sequence: TGTGCCAGCAGCTTCTTCGGGACTAGCGGCCTCTCCTACGAGCAGTACTTC.

For this clone: One junction end disagrees with the germline gene, perhaps due to a read error. The CDR3 DNA reads TGTGCCAACAGTGAAGTATTTTGGGACAGGGGTGAAAAACTGTTTTTT. Translated: CANSEVFWDRGEKLFF. V usage is TRBV2 and J usage is TRBJ1-4, with 10 bases that match TRBD1. The CDR3 has 16 amino acids. Germline values: CDR1 SNHLY, CDR2 FYNNEI.

This clone was detected only once. This chain connects TRBV3-1 (or the pseudogene TRBV3-2) to TRBJ1-1, with D unresolved. The CDR3 length is 14 residues. V was clipped by 4 bases and J by 1 base, with 10 bases between them. CDR1 LGHDT and CDR2 YNNKEL come from the germline V gene (reference sequence). The CDR3 DNA reads as TGTGCCAGCAGCCCAGTTGTTGGGAACACTGAAGCTTTCTTT. Protein sequence: CASSPVVGNTEAFF.

The V and J genes are TRBV5-1 and TRBJ1-4, with D hard to call. This CDR3 has 13 residues. Between the trimmed V and J ends, which lost 0 bases and 8 bases, there was a span of 8 bases. CDR1 SGHRS and CDR2 YFSETQ come from the germline V gene. The CDR3 loop reads CASSLGSGEKLFF. The CDR3 DNA follows: TGCGCCAGCAGCTTGGGATCCGGAGAAAAACTGTTTTTT. Full variable domain (missing parts from reference TRBV5-1 and TRBJ1-4): KAGVTQTPRYLIKTRGQQVTLSCSPISGHRSVSWYQQTPGQGLQFLFEYFSETQRNKGNFPGRFSGRQFSNSRSEMNVSTLELGDSALYLCASSLGSGEKLFFGSGTQLSVL.

The CDR3 sequence: CASSIRGEYSSPQHF. The DNA of the CDR3 is TGTGCCAGTAGTATAAGGGGGGAATACTCGTCCCCCCAGCATTTT. This sequence joins TRBV19 and TRBJ1-5, with a possible D match to TRBD1 (6 bases). The ends were cut back, 2 bases at V and 10 bases at J, with 18 bases in the middle. The CDR3 length is 15 residues. Germline CDR1 reads LNHDA; CDR2 reads SQIVND (reference sequence).

This sequence joins TRBV12-3 or TRBV12-4 and TRBJ2-7; D call uncertain. V shed 5 bases and J shed 2 bases, with 10 bases lying between them. This CDR3 comprises 13 residues. The CDR3 sequence: CASSKTPTYEQYF. DNA for the CDR3: TGTGCCAGCAGTAAAACTCCAACCTACGAGCAGTACTTC.

The chain is built from TRBV10-3 and TRBJ2-7, with 10 bases identical to TRBD1. Germline lookup yields CDR1 ENHRY and CDR2 SYGVKD. The length of the CDR3 is 15 residues. V lost 3 bases, J lost 3 bases, and 5 bases stayed unmatched. CDR3 in DNA: TGTGCCATCAGTGATGGGGACAGGGGATTCTACGAGCAGTACTTC. This codes for CAISDGDRGFYEQYF.

This rearrangement joins TRBV19 to TRBJ2-1; TRBD1 is a possible D gene (6 bases). Germline V gives CDR1 LNHDA, CDR2 SQIVND (reference sequence). The CDR3 runs 16 residues. Trimming removed 1 base at V and 0 bases at J, with 10 bases between. CDR3 protein: CASSIGGRGSYNEQFF. As DNA, the CDR3 is TGTGCCAGTAGTATAGGTGGCAGGGGCTCCTACAATGAGCAGTTCTTC.

V usage is TRBV2 and J usage is TRBJ2-2, with no clear D. Germline CDR1 reads SNHLY; CDR2 reads FYNNEI. The CDR3 runs 12 residues. V was pared by 8 bases and J by 5 bases, with 9 bases between. For the CDR3, the DNA is TGTGCCAGCGGGGTAGGGACCGGGGAGCTGTTTTTT. This sequence encodes CASGVGTGELFF.